These 20 T cell receptor beta chains were all obtained from the same sample, sequenced in a study of blood T cell repertoires in COVID-19. The protocol was immunoSEQ multiplex PCR, while the TCRdb copy is restricted to in-frame clones and leaves out a portion. The top ten clones hold around 4% of a sample with about 95,000 clones, under 95% of them seen once. Sequencing was carried out using peripheral blood. These receptors were collected from a woman between 50 and 59 years old in a cohort sampled during active COVID-19.

This sequence joins TRBV3-1 (or the pseudogene TRBV3-2) and TRBJ1-2; D gene ambiguous. This CDR3 comprises 17 residues. In germline, CDR1 is LGHDT, CDR2 YNNKEL (reference sequence). V dropped 4 bases and J dropped 1 base, with 19 bases sitting between them. CDR3 loop: CASSPQSVREDNYGYTF. The DNA for the CDR3 is TGTGCCAGCAGCCCCCAAAGTGTTCGGGAGGATAACTATGGCTACACCTTC.

The genes are TRBV9 and TRBJ2-3, with a possible D match to TRBD2 (6 bases). The CDR3 runs 16 residues. V shed 0 bases and J shed 0 bases, with 11 bases lying between them. Germline CDR1 SGDLS, CDR2 YYNGEE. The CDR3 DNA reads TGTGCCAGCAGCGTAGCAAGCGGGTCTAGCACAGATACGCAGTATTTT. Translating it yields CASSVASGSSTDTQYF.

This chain joins TRBV18 and TRBJ2-2; the match to TRBD1 covers 7 bases. The CDR3 runs 15 residues. After removal of 3 bases from V and 0 bases from J, the junction contained 1 base not matched to a gene. The V gene's germline CDR1 is KGHSH and CDR2 LQKENI. CDR3 sequence reads: CASSPTGTNTGELFF. The CDR3 DNA reads as TGTGCCAGCTCACCGACAGGGACGAACACCGGGGAGCTGTTTTTT.

The chain employs TRBV5-1 and TRBJ2-5; D is perhaps TRBD1 (5 bases). This CDR3 region has 16 residues. Germline CDR1 is SGHRS and CDR2 is YFSETQ. The germline V and J ends were trimmed by 0 bases and 2 bases, with 14 bases remaining between them. The CDR3 sequence is CASSLGSSGLQETQYF. The DNA of the CDR3 is TGCGCCAGCAGCTTGGGGTCGTCAGGGTTACAAGAGACCCAGTACTTC.

V usage is TRBV13 and J usage is TRBJ1-4; 8 bases map to TRBD1. Germline V gene sequence: CDR1 PRHDT, CDR2 FYEKMQ (reference sequence). V shed 4 bases, J shed 13 bases, and the junction held 14 bases outside the gene matches. The CDR3 is 15 residues long. CDR3 coding DNA: TGTGCCAGCAGCTCCCGACAGGGGCCGACGACTAGACTGTTTTTT. This sequence encodes CASSSRQGPTTRLFF.

This chain links TRBV3-1 (or the pseudogene TRBV3-2) with TRBJ1-1; TRBD1 agrees at 7 bases. This CDR3 has 16 amino acids. V lost 1 base, J lost 1 base, and 6 bases stayed unmatched. Germline values: CDR1 LGHDT, CDR2 YNNKEL (reference sequence). The CDR3 DNA reads TGTGCCAGCAGCCAAGCCTACGGACAGGCGAACACTGAAGCTTTCTTT. Protein product: CASSQAYGQANTEAFF.

This clone was found a few times. The genes are TRBV11-3 and TRBJ2-1, with 8 bases fitting TRBD2. CDR3 length: 16 residues. Germline CDR1 is SGHNT and CDR2 is YENEEA. J lost 10 bases, V lost 2 bases, and 13 bases had no gene match. The CDR3, as DNA: TGTGCCAGCAGCTTATATACCGGGACTAGGGGTAGGGAGCAGTTCTTC. Translated, it gives CASSLYTGTRGREQFF.

This clone was observed once. The CDR3 here is CASGEGTGADTQYF. The CDR3 DNA follows: TGTGCCAGCGGGGAGGGAACCGGGGCAGATACGCAGTATTTT. The V gene is TRBV6-6, the J gene TRBJ2-3; 7 bases agree with TRBD2. After removal of 8 bases from V and 4 bases from J, the junction contained 9 bases not matched to a gene. The V gene's germline CDR1 is MNHNY and CDR2 SVGAGI (reference sequence). The CDR3 length is 14 residues.

This clone showed up just once. The chain couples TRBV29-1 to TRBJ1-3; possibly TRBD1 for D (6 bases). V lost 7 bases and J lost 3, with 16 bases in between. Germline V gives CDR1 SQVTM, CDR2 ANQGSEA. The CDR3 runs to 14 residues. CDR3 DNA: TGCAGCGCCCGGTGGGGGGGCGATGGAAACACCATATATTTT. This codes for CSARWGGDGNTIYF.

This rearrangement joins TRBV19 to TRBJ2-7; 8 bases align to TRBD1. The CDR3 spans 12 residues. CDR1 is LNHDA, CDR2 SQIVND, per germline (reference sequence). V lost 6 bases to trimming and J lost 6 bases; unmatched junction nucleotides: 4. CDR3 sequence: CASRDRVGEQYF. The CDR3 region has the DNA TGTGCCAGTAGGGACAGGGTTGGCGAGCAGTACTTC.

CDR3 region: CASSMGSGRSSYEQYF. The CDR3 DNA sequence: TGTGCCAGTAGTATGGGGAGCGGGAGGAGCTCCTACGAGCAGTACTTC. This rearrangement joins TRBV19 to TRBJ2-7; 9 positions agree with TRBD2. The J segment lost 0 bases and the V segment lost 3 bases, leaving 6 bases of the junction unmatched. CDR3 length: 16 residues. Germline V gives CDR1 LNHDA, CDR2 SQIVND (reference sequence).

Remarks on this clone: One end of the junction varies from germline; a read error may be responsible. The rearrangement links TRBV4-2 to TRBJ1-2, with 7 bases aligning to TRBD1. This CDR3 region has 17 residues. Germline CDR1 LGHNA, CDR2 YNFKEQ. The CDR3 DNA reads TGTGCCAGCAGACAAGAACCGGACAGGCTCGAGGCAGGAGGCTACACCTTC. Its protein product is CASRQEPDRLEAGGYTF.

The chain uses TRBV29-1 and TRBJ1-3, with D perhaps matching TRBD1 (5 bases). Trimming pared 5 bases from V and 0 bases from J, leaving 11 bases between. The CDR3 is made up of 14 amino acids. Germline lookup yields CDR1 SQVTM and CDR2 ANQGSEA. The CDR3 DNA is TGCAGCGTTCGAGACAGTAACTCTGGAAACACCATATATTTT. Protein: CSVRDSNSGNTIYF.

The chain combines TRBV11-2 with TRBJ2-2; 10 nucleotides line up with TRBD2. Unmatched junction bases numbered 10, after V lost 5 bases and J lost 7 bases. CDR1 is SGHAT and CDR2 is FQNNGV in the germline V gene. This CDR3 region has 16 residues. CDR3 DNA sequence: TGTGCCAGCAGCCCGAGTCGGGGACTAGCGAGCGGGGAGCTGTTTTTT. It encodes CASSPSRGLASGELFF.

V usage is TRBV11-3 and J usage is TRBJ2-7; D possibly corresponds to TRBD2 (7 bases). The CDR3 covers 16 residues. Germline lookup yields CDR1 SGHNT and CDR2 YENEEA. V was cut by 8 bases and J by 3 bases, with 23 bases left in between. Here the CDR3 reads CASALRGGAFHYEQYF. CDR3 nucleotides: TGTGCCAGCGCGTTGAGGGGGGGAGCGTTTCACTACGAGCAGTACTTC. Based on the CDR3 plus reference TRBV11-3 and TRBJ2-7, the full variable domain is EAGVVQSPRYKIIEKKQPVAFWCNPISGHNTLYWYLQNLGQGPELLIRYENEEAVDDSQLPKDRFSAERLKGVDSTLKIQPAELGDSAVYLCASALRGGAFHYEQYFGPGTRLTVT.

V is TRBV19 and J is TRBJ1-1; possible D gene TRBD1, 6 bases. Germline V gene data show CDR1 as LNHDA and CDR2 as SQIVND (reference sequence). This CDR3 is 14 amino acids long. V dropped 3 bases and J dropped 2 bases, with 10 bases sitting between them. The CDR3, as DNA: TGTGCCAGTAGTATTCAGGGGATCAACACTGAAGCTTTCTTT. Amino acid sequence: CASSIQGINTEAFF.

This clone was seen once. The chain links TRBV7-6 to TRBJ2-7; D perhaps matches TRBD2 (5 bases). Germline V gives CDR1 SGHVS, CDR2 FNYEAQ. Between the trimmed V and J ends, which lost 3 bases and 6 bases, there was a span of 15 bases. This CDR3 is built from 14 residues. CDR3 nucleotides: TGTGCCAGCAGCTTTTCTACGGGGTCGGGCGAGCAGTACTTC. Its protein product is CASSFSTGSGEQYF.

The V call is TRBV5-1, the J call TRBJ1-1; D is ambiguous. Germline CDR1 is SGHRS and CDR2 is YFSETQ. V lost 3 bases, J lost 0 bases, and 9 bases lay in between. The CDR3 has 14 residues. The CDR3 nucleotides read TGCGCCAGCAGCTCGACGGGGATGAACACTGAAGCTTTCTTT. This translates into CASSSTGMNTEAFF.

The chain is built from TRBV5-4 and TRBJ1-5; TRBD1 agrees at 9 bases. Trimming cost V 4 bases and J 5 bases; bases outside gene matches: 4. The CDR3 is 14 residues long. Germline loops: CDR1 SGHNT, CDR2 YYREEE (reference sequence). The CDR3 region has the DNA TGTGCCAGCAGCCAGGGACAGGGCGATCAGCCCCAGCATTTT. It codes for CASSQGQGDQPQHF. The complete variable domain, with remaining parts taken from reference TRBV5-4 and TRBJ1-5, reads ETGVTQSPTHLIKTRGQQVTLRCSSQSGHNTVSWYQQALGQGPQFIFQYYREEENGRGNFPPRFSGLQFPNYSSELNVNALELDDSALYLCASSQGQGDQPQHFGDGTRLSIL.

The rearrangement links TRBV2 to TRBJ2-7, with 7 bases that match TRBD1. CDR1 and CDR2 from the germline V gene are SNHLY and FYNNEI. The CDR3 covers 13 residues. J was trimmed by 7 bases and V by 6 bases; bases with no gene match: 9. The CDR3 reads CASRDSPRGEQYF. The DNA for the CDR3 is TGTGCCAGCAGGGACAGCCCCAGGGGGGAGCAGTACTTC.